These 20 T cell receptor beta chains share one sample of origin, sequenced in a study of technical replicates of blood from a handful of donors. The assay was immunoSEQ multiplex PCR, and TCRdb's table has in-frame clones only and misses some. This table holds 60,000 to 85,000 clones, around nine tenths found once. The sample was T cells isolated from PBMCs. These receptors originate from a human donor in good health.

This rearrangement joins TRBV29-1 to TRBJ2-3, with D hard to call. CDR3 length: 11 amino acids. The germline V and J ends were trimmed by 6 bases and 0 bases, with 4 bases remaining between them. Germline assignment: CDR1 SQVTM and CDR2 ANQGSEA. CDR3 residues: CSVTSTDTQYF. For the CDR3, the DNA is TGCAGCGTAACTAGCACAGATACGCAGTATTTT.

The CDR3 spells CASSAAGLPDTQYF. In DNA form, the CDR3 reads TGTGCCAGTAGTGCTGCGGGGCTACCAGATACGCAGTATTTT. V gene TRBV19 combines with J gene TRBJ2-3; D may be TRBD2 (6 bases). CDR1 is LNHDA and CDR2 is SQIVND in the germline V gene (reference sequence). The CDR3 is 14 residues long. V lost 5 bases and J 4 bases, leaving 13 bases between the germline ends.

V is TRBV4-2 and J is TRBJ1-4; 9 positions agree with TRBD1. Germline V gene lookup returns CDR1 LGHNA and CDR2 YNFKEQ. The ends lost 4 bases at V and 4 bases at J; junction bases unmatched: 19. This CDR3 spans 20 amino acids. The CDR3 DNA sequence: TGTGCCAGCAGCCCAGATTCTCCGGGACAGGGAGACTACGGTAATGAAAAACTGTTTTTT. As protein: CASSPDSPGQGDYGNEKLFF.

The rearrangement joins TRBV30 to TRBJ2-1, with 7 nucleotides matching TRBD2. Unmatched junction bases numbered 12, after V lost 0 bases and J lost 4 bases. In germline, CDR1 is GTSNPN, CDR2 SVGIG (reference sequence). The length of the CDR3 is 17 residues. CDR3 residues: CAWSVIKRASGYNEQFF. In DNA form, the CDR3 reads TGTGCCTGGAGTGTTATCAAAAGAGCTAGCGGATACAATGAGCAGTTCTTC.

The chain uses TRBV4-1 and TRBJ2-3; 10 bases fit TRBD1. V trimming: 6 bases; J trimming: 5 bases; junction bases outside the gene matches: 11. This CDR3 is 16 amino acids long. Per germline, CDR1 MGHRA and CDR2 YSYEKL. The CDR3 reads CASRGRQGAMGDTQYF. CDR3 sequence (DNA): TGCGCCAGCAGAGGAAGACAGGGGGCGATGGGAGATACGCAGTATTTT.

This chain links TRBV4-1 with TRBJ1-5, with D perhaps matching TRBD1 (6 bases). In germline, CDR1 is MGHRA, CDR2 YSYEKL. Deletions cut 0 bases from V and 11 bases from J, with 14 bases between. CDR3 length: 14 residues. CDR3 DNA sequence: TGCGCCAGCAGCCAAGATCACAGGGCAGGGACCCAGCATTTT. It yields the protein CASSQDHRAGTQHF.

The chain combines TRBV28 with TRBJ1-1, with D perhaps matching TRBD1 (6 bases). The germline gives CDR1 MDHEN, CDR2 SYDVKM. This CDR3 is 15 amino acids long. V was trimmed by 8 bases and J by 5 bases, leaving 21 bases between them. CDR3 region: CASLLGALGITEAFF. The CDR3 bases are TGTGCCAGCTTATTGGGGGCCCTGGGGATAACTGAAGCTTTCTTT.

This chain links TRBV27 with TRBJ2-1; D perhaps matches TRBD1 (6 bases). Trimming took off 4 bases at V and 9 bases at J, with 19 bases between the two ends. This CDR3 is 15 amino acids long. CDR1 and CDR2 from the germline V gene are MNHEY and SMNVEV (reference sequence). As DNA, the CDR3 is TGTGCCAGCAGTTGGGGGCCGGCACGGTTTTTTGAGCAGTTCTTC. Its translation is CASSWGPARFFEQFF.

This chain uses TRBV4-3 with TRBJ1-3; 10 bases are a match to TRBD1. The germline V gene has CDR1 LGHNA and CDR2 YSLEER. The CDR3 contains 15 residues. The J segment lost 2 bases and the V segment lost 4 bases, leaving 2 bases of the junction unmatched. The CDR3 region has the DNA TGCGCCAGCAGCCTGGGACAGGGGACTGGAAACACCATATATTTT. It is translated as CASSLGQGTGNTIYF.

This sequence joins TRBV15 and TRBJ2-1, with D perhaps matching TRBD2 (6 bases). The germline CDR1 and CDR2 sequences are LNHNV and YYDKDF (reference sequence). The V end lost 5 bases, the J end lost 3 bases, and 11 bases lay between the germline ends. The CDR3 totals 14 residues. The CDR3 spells CATSAGSGYNEQFF. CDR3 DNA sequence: TGTGCCACCAGCGCAGGTAGCGGCTACAATGAGCAGTTCTTC.

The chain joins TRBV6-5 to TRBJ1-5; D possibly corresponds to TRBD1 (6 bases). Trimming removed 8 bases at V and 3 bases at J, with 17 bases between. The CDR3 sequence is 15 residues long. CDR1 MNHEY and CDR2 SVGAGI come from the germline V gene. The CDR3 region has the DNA TGTGCCAGCGCTCGTAGGGCAGGGGCCAATCAGCCCCAGCATTTT. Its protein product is CASARRAGANQPQHF.

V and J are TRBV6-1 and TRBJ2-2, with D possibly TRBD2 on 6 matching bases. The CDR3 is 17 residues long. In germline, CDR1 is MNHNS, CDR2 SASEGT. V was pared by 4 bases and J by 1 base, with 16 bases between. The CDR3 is CASSVLFEGGNTGELFF. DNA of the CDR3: TGTGCCAGCAGTGTCCTTTTTGAGGGAGGGAACACCGGGGAGCTGTTTTTT.

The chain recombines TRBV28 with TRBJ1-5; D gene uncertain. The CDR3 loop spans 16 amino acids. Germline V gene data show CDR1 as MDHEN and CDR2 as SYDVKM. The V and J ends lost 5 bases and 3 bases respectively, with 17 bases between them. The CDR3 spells CASSPYLGADNQPQHF. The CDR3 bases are TGTGCCAGCAGTCCCTACCTCGGAGCGGACAATCAGCCCCAGCATTTT.

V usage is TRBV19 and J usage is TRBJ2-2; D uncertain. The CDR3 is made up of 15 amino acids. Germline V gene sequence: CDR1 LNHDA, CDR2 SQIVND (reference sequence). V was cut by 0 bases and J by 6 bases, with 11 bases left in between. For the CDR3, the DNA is TGTGCCAGTAGTATAGATTACTCGCGGCCCGGGGAGCTGTTTTTT. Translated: CASSIDYSRPGELFF. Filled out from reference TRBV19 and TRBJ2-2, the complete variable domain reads DGGITQSPKYLFRKEGQNVTLSCEQNLNHDAMYWYRQDPGQGLRLIYYSQIVNDFQKGDIAEGYSVSREKKESFPLTVTSAQKNPTAFYLCASSIDYSRPGELFFGEGSRLTVL.

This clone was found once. For the CDR3, the DNA is TGTGCCAGCAGCTCCCTCGGGGGGGGCTCCTCCTACAATGAGCAGTTCTTC. Protein sequence: CASSSLGGGSSYNEQFF. The rearrangement links TRBV7-8 to TRBJ2-1; TRBD2 matches 8 bases. V dropped 4 bases and J dropped 0; count of bases not matched to a gene: 8. CDR3 length: 17 amino acids. Per germline, CDR1 SGHVS and CDR2 FQNEAQ.

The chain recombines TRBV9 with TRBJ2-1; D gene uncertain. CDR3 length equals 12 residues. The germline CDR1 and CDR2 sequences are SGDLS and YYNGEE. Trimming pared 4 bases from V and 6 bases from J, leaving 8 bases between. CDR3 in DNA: TGTGCCAGCAGCATCCGGAGCAATGAGCAGTTCTTC. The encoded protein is CASSIRSNEQFF. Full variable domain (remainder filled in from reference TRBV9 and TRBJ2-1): DSGVTQTPKHLITATGQRVTLRCSPRSGDLSVYWYQQSLDQGLQFLIQYYNGEERAKGNILERFSAQQFPDLHSELNLSSLELGDSALYFCASSIRSNEQFFGPGTRLTVL.

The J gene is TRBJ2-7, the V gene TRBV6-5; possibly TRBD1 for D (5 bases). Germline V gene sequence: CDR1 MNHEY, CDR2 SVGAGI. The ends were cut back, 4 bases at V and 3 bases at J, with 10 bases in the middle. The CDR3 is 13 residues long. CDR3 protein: CASSSQGFYEQYF. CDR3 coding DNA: TGTGCCAGCAGTTCTCAGGGATTCTACGAGCAGTACTTC.

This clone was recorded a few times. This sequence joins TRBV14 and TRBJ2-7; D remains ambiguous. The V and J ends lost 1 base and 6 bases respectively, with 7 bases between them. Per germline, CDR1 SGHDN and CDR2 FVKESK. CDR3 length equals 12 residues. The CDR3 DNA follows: TGTGCCAGCAGCCAAGTACTCTCCGAGCAGTACTTC. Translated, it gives CASSQVLSEQYF.

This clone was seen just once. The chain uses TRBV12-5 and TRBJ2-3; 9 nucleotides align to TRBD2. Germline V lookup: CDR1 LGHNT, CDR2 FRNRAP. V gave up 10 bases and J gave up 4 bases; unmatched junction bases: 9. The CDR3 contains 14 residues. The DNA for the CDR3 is TGTGCTACCGCTCGGACTAGCGACTCAGATACGCAGTATTTT. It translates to CATARTSDSDTQYF.

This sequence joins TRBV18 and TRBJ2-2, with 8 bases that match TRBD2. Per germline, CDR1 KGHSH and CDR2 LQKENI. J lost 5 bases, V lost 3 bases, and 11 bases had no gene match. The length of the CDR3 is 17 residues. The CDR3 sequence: CASSPRIVSGATGELFF. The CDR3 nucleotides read TGTGCCAGCTCACCTCGGATCGTTAGCGGGGCGACCGGGGAGCTGTTTTTT. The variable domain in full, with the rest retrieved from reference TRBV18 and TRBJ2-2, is NAGVMQNPRHLVRRRGQEARLRCSPMKGHSHVYWYRQLPEEGLKFMVYLQKENIIDESGMPKERFSAEFPKEGPSILRIQQVVRGDSAAYFCASSPRIVSGATGELFFGEGSRLTVL.